Below, 23 T cell receptor beta chains from the same sample are listed, as sequenced in a study of blood T cell repertoires in COVID-19. Libraries were prepared by immunoSEQ multiplex PCR; TCRdb keeps only in-frame clonotypes and omits some of them. The sample lists 120,000 to 150,000 clones, over 80% seen once, with around 1.4% in the top ten. Sequencing was done on a sample of peripheral blood. These receptor sequences come from a human donor in a cohort sampled during active COVID-19.

The chain recombines TRBV5-8 with TRBJ1-1; the D gene is possibly TRBD1 (6 bases). Trimming removed 4 bases from V and 5 bases from J, with 9 bases in between. Germline CDR1 SGHTS, CDR2 YDEGEE. The CDR3 length is 12 residues. CDR3 in DNA: TGTGCCAGCAGCCCCAGGGGTACTGAAGCTTTCTTT. Residues: CASSPRGTEAFF.

The chain recombines TRBV5-1 with TRBJ2-7; D gene uncertain. CDR1 is SGHRS, CDR2 YFSETQ, per germline. V lost 1 base and J 0 bases, leaving 8 bases between the germline ends. CDR3 size: 14 residues. The CDR3 DNA reads as TGCGCCAGCAGCTTGAGGCAGGCCTCCTACGAGCAGTACTTC. This sequence encodes CASSLRQASYEQYF.

The chain employs TRBV29-1 and TRBJ2-5; D is unclear. Germline V gene lookup returns CDR1 SQVTM and CDR2 ANQGSEA. V dropped 2 bases and J dropped 1 base, with 5 bases sitting between them. This CDR3 spans 12 amino acids. CDR3 coding DNA: TGCAGCGTTGAACAGCGCCAAGAGACCCAGTACTTC. Amino acid sequence: CSVEQRQETQYF.

The chain joins TRBV12-3 or TRBV12-4 to TRBJ1-1; TRBD1 is a possible D gene (6 bases). This CDR3 contains 12 residues. V was pared by 7 bases and J by 11 bases, with 17 bases between. The CDR3 coding sequence is TGTGCCAGCACCCCTGGGTTGGGGGCGGCTTTCTTT. Protein product: CASTPGLGAAFF.

Here the CDR3 DNA reads TGTGCCAGCAGACTTGAATCTAGCGGCTCCTACAATGAGCAGTTCTTC. Translation: CASRLESSGSYNEQFF. This chain connects TRBV3-1 (or the pseudogene TRBV3-2) to TRBJ2-1; TRBD2 matches at 7 bases. The germline CDR1 and CDR2 sequences are LGHDT and YNNKEL (reference sequence). This CDR3 spans 16 amino acids. V lost 6 bases and J lost 0; bases outside the gene matches: 8.

This clone is a singleton in its sample. The V call is TRBV29-1, the J call TRBJ2-7, with D unresolved. This CDR3 is 11 amino acids long. Germline V gives CDR1 SQVTM, CDR2 ANQGSEA. The ends were cut back, 4 bases at V and 5 bases at J, with 9 bases in the middle. CDR3 loop: CSVGVGDEQYF. DNA of the CDR3: TGCAGCGTTGGGGTGGGCGACGAGCAGTACTTC.

The chain recombines TRBV27 with TRBJ2-1, with D possibly matching TRBD2 (5 bases). The CDR3 sequence is 11 residues long. The germline gives CDR1 MNHEY, CDR2 SMNVEV (reference sequence). The V gene lost 3 bases and the J gene lost 10 bases, with 7 bases spanning the gap. The CDR3 here is CASSFRGEQFF. The CDR3 coding sequence is TGTGCCAGCAGTTTTCGGGGAGAGCAGTTCTTC.

V and J are TRBV27 and TRBJ2-7; 7 nucleotides agree with TRBD2. The CDR3 consists of 17 residues. V shed 6 bases and J 2 bases; nucleotides not matched to a gene: 16. Germline V gives CDR1 MNHEY, CDR2 SMNVEV (reference sequence). The chain's CDR3 is CASSPQVFLAETYEQYF. CDR3 nucleotide sequence: TGTGCCAGCAGCCCCCAAGTCTTTCTAGCGGAGACCTACGAGCAGTACTTC.

In this sample, this clone turned up once. This rearrangement joins TRBV5-5 to TRBJ2-7, with D perhaps matching TRBD1 (5 bases). This CDR3 is built from 14 residues. Germline assignment: CDR1 SGHKS and CDR2 YYEKEE (reference sequence). With 2 bases removed from V and 5 bases from J, the gap between germline ends came to 14 bases. The DNA for the CDR3 is TGTGCCAGCAGCTTCAGGGCAGGGTGGGACGAGCAGTACTTC. Translation: CASSFRAGWDEQYF.

This rearrangement joins TRBV3-1 (or the pseudogene TRBV3-2) to TRBJ2-5, with D perhaps TRBD1 (6 bases). Germline V CDR1 and CDR2: LGHDT, YNNKEL (reference sequence). The V and J ends lost 0 bases and 5 bases respectively, with 13 bases between them. The CDR3 totals 15 residues. CDR3 DNA sequence: TGTGCCAGCAGCCAAGATACGGGGCAGGGGGAGACCCAGTACTTC. This translates into CASSQDTGQGETQYF.

The gene calls are TRBV28 and TRBJ2-7; possibly TRBD2 for D (5 bases). The CDR3 has 15 amino acids. Germline-derived CDR1 and CDR2 are MDHEN and SYDVKM. Trimming removed 7 bases at V and 1 base at J, with 17 bases between. The CDR3 DNA is TGTGCCAGCAACTCGCTAGGTGGGAGTTCCTACGAGCAGTACTTC. It translates to CASNSLGGSSYEQYF.

V and J are TRBV6-1 and TRBJ1-5; 7 positions match TRBD1. The V segment lost 0 bases and the J segment 7 bases; nucleotides outside the gene matches: 15. Per the germline V gene, CDR1 is MNHNS and CDR2 is SASEGT. The CDR3 loop spans 18 amino acids. Written as DNA, the CDR3 is TGTGCCAGCAGTGAAGCTGTGGTTGGGTACAGGGGACGACAGCCCCAGCATTTT. Protein: CASSEAVVGYRGRQPQHF.

This sequence joins TRBV19 and TRBJ2-6; 7 bases are a match to TRBD1. Looked up from germline, CDR1 is LNHDA and CDR2 is SQIVND (reference sequence). Trimming removed 7 bases from V and 0 bases from J; junction bases left unmatched: 12. This CDR3 spans 18 amino acids. Here the CDR3 DNA reads TGTGCCAGTATCAAGGGGGCGCCGTCCGTCTCTGGGGCCAACGTCCTGACTTTC. Amino acids: CASIKGAPSVSGANVLTF.

The chain links TRBV28 to TRBJ2-7; 12 bases fit TRBD2. CDR3 size: 16 residues. Germline CDR1 and CDR2: MDHEN and SYDVKM. V lost 5 bases to trimming and J lost 4 bases; unmatched junction nucleotides: 9. This CDR3 is CASSPVGLAGSYEQYF. The CDR3 DNA is TGTGCCAGCAGTCCCGTCGGACTAGCGGGAAGTTACGAGCAGTACTTC.

V gene TRBV7-2 combines with J gene TRBJ2-2; D might be TRBD2 (5 bases). The CDR3 contains 14 residues. Germline CDR1 is SGHTA and CDR2 is FQGNSA. Trimming shortened V by 6 bases and J by 6 bases, and 14 bases separated the two germline ends. Here the CDR3 reads CASSRIPGAGELFF. The DNA of the CDR3 is TGTGCCAGCAGTCGTATACCCGGGGCCGGGGAGCTGTTTTTT.

The chain carries TRBV6-5 and TRBJ1-2; 7 nucleotides match TRBD1. The germline CDR1 and CDR2 sequences are MNHEY and SVGAGI. The V segment lost 6 bases and the J segment 4 bases; nucleotides outside the gene matches: 5. The CDR3 totals 13 residues. The CDR3 DNA reads as TGTGCCAGCAGCCGACAGGGACTCTATGGCTACACCTTC. Amino acid sequence: CASSRQGLYGYTF.

V is TRBV4-1 and J is TRBJ2-7; weak D call: TRBD2 (6 bases). Trimming pared 3 bases from V and 5 bases from J, leaving 17 bases between. The CDR3 length is 15 residues. Germline loops: CDR1 MGHRA, CDR2 YSYEKL. This CDR3 reads CASSHHPGREDEQYF. The CDR3 bases are TGCGCCAGCAGCCATCACCCCGGGAGAGAGGACGAGCAGTACTTC.

The chain employs TRBV19 and TRBJ2-2; 11 bases line up with TRBD2. The CDR3 covers 15 residues. CDR1 and CDR2 from the germline V gene are LNHDA and SQIVND (reference sequence). V trimming: 6 bases; J trimming: 4 bases; junction bases outside the gene matches: 4. The DNA for the CDR3 is TGTGCCAGTAGAACCGGACTAGCGGGCACCGGGGAGCTGTTTTTT. Translation: CASRTGLAGTGELFF.

The chain employs TRBV4-1 and TRBJ2-7; possible D gene TRBD2, 6 bases. Germline CDR1 is MGHRA and CDR2 is YSYEKL. The length of the CDR3 is 16 residues. Deletions cut 0 bases from V and 7 bases from J, with 19 bases between. The CDR3 sequence: CASSQDTTSGAGEQYF. The CDR3 DNA is TGCGCCAGCAGCCAAGATACGACATCGGGCGCGGGAGAGCAGTACTTC.

The genes are TRBV4-2 and TRBJ2-1; 10 bases line up with TRBD1. CDR3 length equals 16 residues. Germline CDR1 and CDR2: LGHNA and YNFKEQ. The V gene end was trimmed by 0 bases and the J gene end by 7 bases; junction bases not matched to a gene: 6. CDR3 amino acids: CASSQDPGTGVNEQFF. CDR3 in DNA: TGTGCCAGCAGCCAAGATCCTGGGACAGGGGTTAATGAGCAGTTCTTC.

On this clone itself: The sample carries other DNA sequences with the same CDR3. V is TRBV14 and J is TRBJ2-5; TRBD1 agrees at 10 bases. V lost 1 base, J lost 5 bases, and 4 bases stayed unmatched. The CDR3 is made up of 15 amino acids. Germline V CDR1 and CDR2: SGHDN, FVKESK. CDR3 DNA: TGTGCCAGCAGCCAAGGACAGGGGGCAGGGGAGACCCAGTACTTC. This gives the protein CASSQGQGAGETQYF.

V usage is TRBV27 and J usage is TRBJ2-7; perhaps TRBD2 as D (6 bases). Germline CDR1 MNHEY, CDR2 SMNVEV (reference sequence). The V end lost 3 bases, the J end lost 2 bases, and 8 bases lay between the germline ends. This CDR3 spans 13 amino acids. The CDR3 DNA is TGTGCCAGCAGTTTCCGGGAGACCTACGAGCAGTACTTC. Its translation is CASSFRETYEQYF.

This clone turned up a few times. V gene TRBV14 combines with J gene TRBJ1-1; weak D call: TRBD1 (5 bases). CDR3 length: 13 amino acids. V shed 3 bases and J shed 4 bases, with 9 bases lying between them. From germline, CDR1 is SGHDN and CDR2 FVKESK. The CDR3 DNA is TGTGCCAGCAGCCAGGGGCTAGGCACTGAAGCTTTCTTT. Protein product: CASSQGLGTEAFF. Looking up the rest from reference TRBV14 and TRBJ1-1 gives the full variable domain: EAGVTQFPSHSVIEKGQTVTLRCDPISGHDNLYWYRRVMGKEIKFLLHFVKESKQDESGMPNNRFLAERTGGTYSTLKVQPAELEDSGVYFCASSQGLGTEAFFGQGTRLTVV.